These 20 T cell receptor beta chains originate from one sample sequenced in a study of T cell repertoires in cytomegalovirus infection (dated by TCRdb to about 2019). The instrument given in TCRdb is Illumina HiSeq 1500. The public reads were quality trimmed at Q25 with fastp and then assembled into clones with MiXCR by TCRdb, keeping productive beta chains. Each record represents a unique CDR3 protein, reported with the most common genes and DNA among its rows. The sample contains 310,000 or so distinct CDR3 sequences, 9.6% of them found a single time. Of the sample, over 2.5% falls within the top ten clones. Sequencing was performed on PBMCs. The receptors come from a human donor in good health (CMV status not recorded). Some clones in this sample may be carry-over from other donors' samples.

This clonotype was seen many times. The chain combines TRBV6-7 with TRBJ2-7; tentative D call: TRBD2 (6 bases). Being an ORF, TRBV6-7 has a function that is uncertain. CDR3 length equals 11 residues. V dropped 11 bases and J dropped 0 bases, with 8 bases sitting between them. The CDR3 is CAGRGSYEQYF. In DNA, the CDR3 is TGTGCCGGGCGGGGCTCCTACGAGCAGTACTTC.

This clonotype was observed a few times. This CDR3 is CASSVGGGPETQYF. The DNA of the CDR3 is TGTGCCAGCAGCGTAGGAGGGGGCCCGGAGACCCAGTACTTC. V usage is TRBV9 and J usage is TRBJ2-5; 7 bases agree with TRBD1. The CDR3 loop spans 14 amino acids. Germline V lookup: CDR1 SGDLS, CDR2 YYNGEE. The junction had 4 bases not matched to a gene; V was cut back by 0 bases and J by 5 bases.

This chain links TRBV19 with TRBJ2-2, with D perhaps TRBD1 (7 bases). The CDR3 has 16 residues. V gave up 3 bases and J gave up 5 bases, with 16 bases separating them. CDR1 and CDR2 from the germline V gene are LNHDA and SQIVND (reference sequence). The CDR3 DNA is TGTGCCAGTAGTATCCCATGGAGGGGGCGTACCGGGGAGCTGTTTTTT. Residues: CASSIPWRGRTGELFF.

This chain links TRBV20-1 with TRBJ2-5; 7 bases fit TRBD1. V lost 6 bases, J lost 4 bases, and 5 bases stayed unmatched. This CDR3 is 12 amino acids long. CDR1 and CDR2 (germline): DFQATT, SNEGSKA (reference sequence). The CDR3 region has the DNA TGCAGTGCAGACAGGGCAGGAGAGACCCAGTACTTC. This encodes CSADRAGETQYF.

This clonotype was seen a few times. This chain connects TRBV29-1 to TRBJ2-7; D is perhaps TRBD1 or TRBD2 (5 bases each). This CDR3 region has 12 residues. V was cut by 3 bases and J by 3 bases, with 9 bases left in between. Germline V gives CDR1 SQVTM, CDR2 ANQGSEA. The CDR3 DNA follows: TGCAGCGTTGAGGGGACGGACTACGAGCAGTACTTC. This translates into CSVEGTDYEQYF.

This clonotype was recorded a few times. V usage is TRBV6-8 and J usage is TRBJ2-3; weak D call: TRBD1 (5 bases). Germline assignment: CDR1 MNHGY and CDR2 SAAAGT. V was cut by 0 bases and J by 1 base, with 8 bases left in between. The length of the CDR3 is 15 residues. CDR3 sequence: CASSYSGAGTDTQYF. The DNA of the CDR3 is TGTGCCAGCAGTTACTCAGGGGCCGGCACAGATACGCAGTATTTT.

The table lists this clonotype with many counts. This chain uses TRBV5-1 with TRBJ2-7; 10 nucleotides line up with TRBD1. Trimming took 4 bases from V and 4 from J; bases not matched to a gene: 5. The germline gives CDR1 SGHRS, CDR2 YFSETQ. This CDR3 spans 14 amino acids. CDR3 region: CASSNDRGRYEQYF. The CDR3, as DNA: TGCGCCAGCAGCAATGACAGGGGGCGGTACGAGCAGTACTTC.

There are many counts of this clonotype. The CDR3 protein is CASNGGGRGVSNQPQHF. The CDR3 nucleotides are TGTGCCAGCAACGGAGGAGGCAGGGGAGTTAGCAATCAGCCCCAGCATTTT. V is TRBV6-6 and J is TRBJ1-5, with D maybe TRBD1 (6 bases). The V end lost 7 bases, the J end lost 0 bases, and 19 bases lay between the germline ends. The CDR3 is made up of 17 amino acids. Germline V lookup: CDR1 MNHNY, CDR2 SVGAGI (reference sequence).

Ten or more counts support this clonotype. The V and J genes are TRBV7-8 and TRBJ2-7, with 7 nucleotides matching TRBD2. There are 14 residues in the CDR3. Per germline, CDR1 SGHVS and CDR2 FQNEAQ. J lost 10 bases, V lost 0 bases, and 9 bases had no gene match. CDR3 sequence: CASSLAFAGVEQYV. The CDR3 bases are TGTGCCAGCAGCTTAGCCTTCGCGGGGGTCGAACAGTACGTC.

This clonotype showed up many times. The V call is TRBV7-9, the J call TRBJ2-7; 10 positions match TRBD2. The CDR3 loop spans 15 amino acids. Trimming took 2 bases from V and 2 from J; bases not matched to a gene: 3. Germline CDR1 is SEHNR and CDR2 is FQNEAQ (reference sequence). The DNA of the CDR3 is TGTGCCAGCAGCTTAACTAGCGGGACAACCTACGAGCAGTACTTC. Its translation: CASSLTSGTTYEQYF. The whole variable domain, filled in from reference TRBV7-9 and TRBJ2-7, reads DTGVSQNPRHKITKRGQNVTFRCDPISEHNRLYWYRQTLGQGPEFLTYFQNEAQLEKSRLLSDRFSAERPKGSFSTLEIQRTEQGDSAMYLCASSLTSGTTYEQYFGPGTRLTVT.

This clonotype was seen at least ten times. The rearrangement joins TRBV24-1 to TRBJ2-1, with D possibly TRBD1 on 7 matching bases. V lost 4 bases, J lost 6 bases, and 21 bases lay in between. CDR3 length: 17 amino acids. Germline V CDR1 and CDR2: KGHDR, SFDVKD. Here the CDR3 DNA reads TGTGCCACCAGTGAATCGGGACAGCCGGGGGTGACCAATGAGCAGTTCTTC. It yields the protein CATSESGQPGVTNEQFF.

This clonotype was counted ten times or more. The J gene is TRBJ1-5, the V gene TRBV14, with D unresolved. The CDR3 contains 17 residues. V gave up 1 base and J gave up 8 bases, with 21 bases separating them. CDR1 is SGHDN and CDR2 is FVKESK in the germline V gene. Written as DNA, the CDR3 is TGTGCCAGCAGCCAAGGCCCCCGTCCAACCCTCGCGGAGCCCCAGCATTTT. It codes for CASSQGPRPTLAEPQHF. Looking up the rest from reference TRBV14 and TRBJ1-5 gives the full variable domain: EAGVTQFPSHSVIEKGQTVTLRCDPISGHDNLYWYRRVMGKEIKFLLHFVKESKQDESGMPNNRFLAERTGGTYSTLKVQPAELEDSGVYFCASSQGPRPTLAEPQHFGDGTRLSIL.

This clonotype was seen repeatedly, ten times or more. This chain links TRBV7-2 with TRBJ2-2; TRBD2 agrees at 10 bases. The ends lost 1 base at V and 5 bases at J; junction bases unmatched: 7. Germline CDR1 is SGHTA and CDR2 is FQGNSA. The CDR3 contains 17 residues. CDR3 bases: TGTGCCAGCAGCTTAGTAGCGGGGGGCCTGCGGACCGGGGAGCTGTTTTTT. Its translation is CASSLVAGGLRTGELFF. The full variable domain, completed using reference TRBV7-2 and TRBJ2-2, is GAGVSQSPSNKVTEKGKDVELRCDPISGHTALYWYRQSLGQGLEFLIYFQGNSAPDKSGLPSDRFSAERTGGSVSTLTIQRTQQEDSAVYLCASSLVAGGLRTGELFFGEGSRLTVL.

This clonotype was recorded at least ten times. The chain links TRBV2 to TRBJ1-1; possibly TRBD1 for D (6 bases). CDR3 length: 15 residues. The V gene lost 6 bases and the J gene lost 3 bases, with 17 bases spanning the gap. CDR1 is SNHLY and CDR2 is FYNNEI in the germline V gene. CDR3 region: CASRVTEGGHTEAFF. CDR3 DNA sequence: TGTGCCAGCAGGGTGACAGAGGGGGGTCACACTGAAGCTTTCTTT.

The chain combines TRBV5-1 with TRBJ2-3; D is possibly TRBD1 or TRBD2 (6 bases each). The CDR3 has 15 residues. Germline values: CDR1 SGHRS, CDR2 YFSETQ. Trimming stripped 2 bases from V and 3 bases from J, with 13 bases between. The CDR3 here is CASSFGGVRTDTQYF. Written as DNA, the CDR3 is TGCGCCAGCAGCTTCGGGGGCGTCCGGACAGATACGCAGTATTTT.

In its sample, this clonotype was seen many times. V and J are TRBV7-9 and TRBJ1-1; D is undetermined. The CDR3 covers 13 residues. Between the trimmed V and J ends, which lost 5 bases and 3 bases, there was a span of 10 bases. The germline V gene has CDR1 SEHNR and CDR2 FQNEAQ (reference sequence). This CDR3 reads CASSREKDTEAFF. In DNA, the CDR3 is TGTGCCAGCAGCCGCGAAAAGGACACTGAAGCTTTCTTT.

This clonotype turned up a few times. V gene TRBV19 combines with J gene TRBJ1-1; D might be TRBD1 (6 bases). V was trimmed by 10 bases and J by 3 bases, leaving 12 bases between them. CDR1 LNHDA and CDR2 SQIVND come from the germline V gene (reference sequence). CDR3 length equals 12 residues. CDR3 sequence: CATQGIYTEAFF. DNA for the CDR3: TGTGCCACCCAGGGGATTTACACTGAAGCTTTCTTT.

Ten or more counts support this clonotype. The CDR3 sequence is CASSSGRTQYF. DNA of the CDR3: TGTGCCAGCAGCTCCGGGAGGACGCAGTATTTT. V gene TRBV7-2 combines with J gene TRBJ2-3, with 7 positions matching TRBD2. Trimming took 4 bases from V and 9 from J; bases not matched to a gene: 1. CDR3 length equals 11 residues. Germline values: CDR1 SGHTA, CDR2 FQGNSA.

Here the CDR3 reads CASSSQTLQQYV. CDR3 in DNA: TGTGCCAGCAGTTCACAGACGCTACAGCAGTACGTC. This chain joins TRBV28 and TRBJ2-7, with D hard to call. V lost 4 bases and J lost 8, with 12 bases in between. In germline, CDR1 is MDHEN, CDR2 SYDVKM. CDR3 length: 12 residues.

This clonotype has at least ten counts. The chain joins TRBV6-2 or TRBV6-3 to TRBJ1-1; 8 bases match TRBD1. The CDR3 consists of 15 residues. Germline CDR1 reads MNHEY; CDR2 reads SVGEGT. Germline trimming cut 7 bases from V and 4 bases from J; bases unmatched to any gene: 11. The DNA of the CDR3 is TGTGCCAGCATCTGGGTCAGGGGGCGCAGCACTGAAGCTTTCTTT. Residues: CASIWVRGRSTEAFF.